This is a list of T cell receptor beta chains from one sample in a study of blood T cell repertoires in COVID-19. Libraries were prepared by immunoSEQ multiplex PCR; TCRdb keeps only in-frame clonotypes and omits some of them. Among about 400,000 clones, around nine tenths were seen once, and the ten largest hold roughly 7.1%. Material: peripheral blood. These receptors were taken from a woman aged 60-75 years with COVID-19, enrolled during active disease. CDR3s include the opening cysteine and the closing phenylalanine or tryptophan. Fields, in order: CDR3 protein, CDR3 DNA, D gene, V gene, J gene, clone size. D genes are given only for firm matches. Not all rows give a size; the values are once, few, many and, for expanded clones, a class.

cdr3_aa: CASSLNEINGESSYEQYF; cdr3_nt: TGTGCCAGCAGCTTAAACGAGATCAACGGGGAGAGCTCCTACGAGCAGTACTTC; d_call: NA; v_call: TRBV5-5; j_call: TRBJ2-7; clone_size: NA
cdr3_aa: CASSPWTSGGAVTQYF; cdr3_nt: TGTGCCAGCAGCCCATGGACTAGCGGGGGGGCGGTGACCCAGTACTTC; d_call: TRBD2; v_call: TRBV7-2; j_call: TRBJ2-5; clone_size: NA
cdr3_aa: CASSLGQGSGNTIYF; cdr3_nt: TGTGCCAGCAGCTTAGGACAGGGCTCTGGAAACACCATATATTTT; d_call: TRBD1; v_call: TRBV7-9; j_call: TRBJ1-3; clone_size: few
cdr3_aa: CASSEGQGRGYTF; cdr3_nt: TGCGCCAGCAGCGAGGGACAGGGGCGAGGCTACACCTTC; d_call: TRBD1; v_call: TRBV5-1; j_call: TRBJ1-2; clone_size: NA
cdr3_aa: CASTTSGGANEQFF; cdr3_nt: TGTGCCAGCACGACTAGCGGGGGGGCCAATGAGCAGTTCTTC; d_call: TRBD2; v_call: TRBV5-4; j_call: TRBJ2-1; clone_size: NA
cdr3_aa: CASSPLRGTGEQYF; cdr3_nt: TGTGCCAGCAGCCCCCTCAGGGGTACGGGCGAGCAGTACTTC; d_call: NA; v_call: TRBV7-2; j_call: TRBJ2-7; clone_size: once
cdr3_aa: CASSFRQAGTEAFF; cdr3_nt: TGTGCCAGCAGCTTCCGACAGGCGGGCACTGAAGCTTTCTTT; d_call: NA; v_call: TRBV7-9; j_call: TRBJ1-1; clone_size: NA
cdr3_aa: CASGTGGISETQYF; cdr3_nt: TGTGCCAGTGGGACAGGGGGCATTTCGGAGACCCAGTACTTC; d_call: TRBD1; v_call: TRBV5-4; j_call: TRBJ2-5; clone_size: NA
cdr3_aa: CASSQAGLAALKQYF; cdr3_nt: TGTGCCAGCAGCCAAGCGGGACTAGCGGCTCTCAAGCAGTACTTC; d_call: TRBD2; v_call: TRBV14; j_call: TRBJ2-7; clone_size: NA
cdr3_aa: CASSEAGEYQETQYF; cdr3_nt: TGTGCCAGCAGCGAAGCGGGAGAGTACCAAGAGACCCAGTACTTC; d_call: TRBD2; v_call: TRBV7-3; j_call: TRBJ2-5; clone_size: NA
cdr3_aa: CASSLLDGGVYGYTF; cdr3_nt: TGTGCCAGCAGTTTATTAGACGGGGGGGTCTATGGCTACACCTTC; d_call: NA; v_call: TRBV27; j_call: TRBJ1-2; clone_size: NA
cdr3_aa: CASSEGAGSEQYF; cdr3_nt: TGTGCCAGCAGTGAAGGGGCAGGGTCTGAGCAGTACTTC; d_call: NA; v_call: TRBV25-1; j_call: TRBJ2-7; clone_size: NA
cdr3_aa: CATSFGQGGGYTF; cdr3_nt: TGTGCCACCTCCTTCGGACAGGGGGGTGGCTACACCTTC; d_call: TRBD1; v_call: TRBV12-3/TRBV12-4; j_call: TRBJ1-2; clone_size: NA
cdr3_aa: CASSFRTGDSNQPQHF; cdr3_nt: TGTGCCAGCAGCTTTAGGACAGGAGATAGCAATCAGCCCCAGCATTTT; d_call: TRBD1; v_call: TRBV7-8; j_call: TRBJ1-5; clone_size: NA
cdr3_aa: CASSPMISGTDTQYF; cdr3_nt: TGCGCCAGCAGCCCCATGATAAGCGGAACAGATACGCAGTATTTT; d_call: NA; v_call: TRBV4-1; j_call: TRBJ2-3; clone_size: NA
cdr3_aa: CASSPDSALYGYTF; cdr3_nt: TGCGCCAGCAGCCCCGACAGTGCCCTTTATGGCTACACCTTC; d_call: NA; v_call: TRBV4-3; j_call: TRBJ1-2; clone_size: NA
cdr3_aa: CASSLIPRGANTDTQYF; cdr3_nt: TGTGCCAGCAGCTTAATTCCCAGGGGGGCGAATACAGATACGCAGTATTTT; d_call: NA; v_call: TRBV7-3; j_call: TRBJ2-3; clone_size: NA
cdr3_aa: CASSQGAANYGYTF; cdr3_nt: TGTGCCAGCAGCCAAGGTGCGGCTAACTATGGCTACACCTTC; d_call: NA; v_call: TRBV3-1/TRBV3-2; j_call: TRBJ1-2; clone_size: NA
cdr3_aa: CASSLEESSNQPQHF; cdr3_nt: TGTGCCAGCAGCTTGGAAGAGTCTAGCAATCAGCCCCAGCATTTT; d_call: NA; v_call: TRBV5-5; j_call: TRBJ1-5; clone_size: few
cdr3_aa: CASSLGQQETQYF; cdr3_nt: TGCGCCAGCAGTTTGGGACAGCAAGAGACCCAGTACTTC; d_call: TRBD1; v_call: TRBV5-1; j_call: TRBJ2-5; clone_size: NA
cdr3_aa: CASSIVQNTEAFF; cdr3_nt: TGTGCCAGTAGTATAGTCCAGAACACTGAAGCTTTCTTT; d_call: NA; v_call: TRBV19; j_call: TRBJ1-1; clone_size: once
cdr3_aa: CASSPLDRGQETQYF; cdr3_nt: TGCGCCAGCAGCCCCCTTGACAGGGGCCAAGAGACCCAGTACTTC; d_call: TRBD1; v_call: TRBV5-1; j_call: TRBJ2-5; clone_size: NA
cdr3_aa: CASTPTGLAGNTIYF; cdr3_nt: TGTGCCAGCACCCCAACAGGGCTGGCTGGAAACACCATATATTTT; d_call: NA; v_call: TRBV7-2; j_call: TRBJ1-3; clone_size: NA
cdr3_aa: CSAHTDTQYF; cdr3_nt: TGCAGTGCTCACACAGATACGCAGTATTTT; d_call: NA; v_call: TRBV20-1; j_call: TRBJ2-3; clone_size: NA
cdr3_aa: CASKPSGGALDTQYF; cdr3_nt: TGTGCCAGCAAGCCTAGCGGGGGGGCATTAGATACGCAGTATTTT; d_call: TRBD2; v_call: TRBV6-6; j_call: TRBJ2-3; clone_size: NA
cdr3_aa: CASSYRGPRNTIYF; cdr3_nt: TGTGCCAGCAGCTACCGCGGCCCCAGAAACACCATATATTTT; d_call: NA; v_call: TRBV11-1; j_call: TRBJ1-3; clone_size: NA
cdr3_aa: CASSRLKGPARIDTQYF; cdr3_nt: TGTGCCAGCAGCCGACTTAAGGGGCCGGCGAGGATAGATACGCAGTATTTT; d_call: NA; v_call: TRBV11-3; j_call: TRBJ2-3; clone_size: NA
cdr3_aa: CASSVARLAGASSYNEQFF; cdr3_nt: TGTGCCAGCAGCGTAGCGAGACTAGCGGGGGCCAGCTCCTACAATGAGCAGTTCTTC; d_call: TRBD2; v_call: TRBV9; j_call: TRBJ2-1; clone_size: NA
cdr3_aa: CASSTGQGPYEQYF; cdr3_nt: TGCGCCAGCAGCACGGGACAGGGACCCTACGAGCAGTACTTC; d_call: TRBD1; v_call: TRBV5-1; j_call: TRBJ2-7; clone_size: NA
cdr3_aa: CASSRGRTEAFF; cdr3_nt: TGTGCCAGTAGTAGGGGCCGGACTGAAGCTTTCTTT; d_call: NA; v_call: TRBV19; j_call: TRBJ1-1; clone_size: NA
cdr3_aa: CASSLASGAANEKLFF; cdr3_nt: TGTGCCAGCAGCTTAGCGAGTGGCGCGGCTAATGAAAAACTGTTTTTT; d_call: NA; v_call: TRBV7-2; j_call: TRBJ1-4; clone_size: NA
cdr3_aa: CAWMAAGGAEAFF; cdr3_nt: TGTGCCTGGATGGCGGCTGGTGGCGCTGAAGCTTTCTTT; d_call: NA; v_call: TRBV30; j_call: TRBJ1-1; clone_size: NA
cdr3_aa: CASSTNLGTGSNEKLFF; cdr3_nt: TGTGCCAGCTCAACTAACCTTGGGACAGGGAGTAATGAAAAACTGTTTTTT; d_call: TRBD1; v_call: TRBV18; j_call: TRBJ1-4; clone_size: NA
cdr3_aa: CASSIEANVVLPTEAFF; cdr3_nt: TGTGCCAGTAGTATTGAGGCTAATGTCGTTCTTCCCACAGAAGCTTTCTTT; d_call: NA; v_call: TRBV19; j_call: TRBJ1-1; clone_size: NA
cdr3_aa: CASSPGPGQGSYGYTF; cdr3_nt: TGCGCCAGCAGCCCGGGTCCGGGACAGGGGTCCTATGGCTACACCTTC; d_call: TRBD1; v_call: TRBV5-1; j_call: TRBJ1-2; clone_size: NA
cdr3_aa: CASSLGQGMQYF; cdr3_nt: TGTGCCAGCAGCTTAGGACAGGGGATGCAGTATTTT; d_call: TRBD1; v_call: TRBV7-3; j_call: TRBJ2-3; clone_size: NA
cdr3_aa: CSVDLAGSPETQYF; cdr3_nt: TGCAGCGTTGATCTAGCGGGGTCTCCGGAGACCCAGTACTTC; d_call: TRBD2; v_call: TRBV29-1; j_call: TRBJ2-5; clone_size: once
cdr3_aa: CASKNSGSTGELFF; cdr3_nt: TGTGCCAGTAAAAATAGCGGGAGCACCGGGGAGCTGTTTTTT; d_call: TRBD2; v_call: TRBV19; j_call: TRBJ2-2; clone_size: NA
cdr3_aa: CASSGDSYEQYF; cdr3_nt: TGTGCCAGCAGCGGGGACAGCTACGAGCAGTACTTC; d_call: TRBD1; v_call: TRBV9; j_call: TRBJ2-7; clone_size: NA
cdr3_aa: CASSPLSVSGSNSGNTIYF; cdr3_nt: TGTGCCAGCTCACCACTCTCAGTTTCGGGGAGTAACTCTGGAAACACCATATATTTT; d_call: NA; v_call: TRBV18; j_call: TRBJ1-3; clone_size: once
cdr3_aa: CASSFGSGGVDTQYF; cdr3_nt: TGCGCCAGCAGCTTTGGAAGCGGGGGGGTAGATACGCAGTATTTT; d_call: TRBD2; v_call: TRBV5-1; j_call: TRBJ2-3; clone_size: NA
cdr3_aa: CASRGQGNQPQHF; cdr3_nt: TGTGCCAGTCGGGGACAGGGCAATCAGCCCCAGCATTTT; d_call: TRBD1; v_call: TRBV19; j_call: TRBJ1-5; clone_size: few
cdr3_aa: CASSQEGLAFGEQFF; cdr3_nt: TGTGCCAGCAGCCAAGAAGGGCTAGCGTTCGGTGAGCAGTTCTTC; d_call: NA; v_call: TRBV4-2; j_call: TRBJ2-1; clone_size: NA
cdr3_aa: CASSEPAAGATEAFF; cdr3_nt: TGTGCCAGCAGTGAACCCGCGGCGGGGGCCACTGAAGCTTTCTTT; d_call: NA; v_call: TRBV6-1; j_call: TRBJ1-1; clone_size: NA
cdr3_aa: CAWSGGLALDTQYF; cdr3_nt: TGTGCCTGGAGTGGGGGACTAGCCCTAGATACGCAGTATTTT; d_call: TRBD2; v_call: TRBV30; j_call: TRBJ2-3; clone_size: NA
cdr3_aa: CASSQIGLAKEAGELFF; cdr3_nt: TGCGCCAGCAGTCAAATAGGACTCGCCAAGGAGGCCGGGGAGCTGTTTTTT; d_call: NA; v_call: TRBV23-1; j_call: TRBJ2-2; clone_size: few
cdr3_aa: CASSDTAYNEQFF; cdr3_nt: TGTGCCAGCAGCGACACGGCCTACAATGAGCAGTTCTTC; d_call: NA; v_call: TRBV11-2; j_call: TRBJ2-1; clone_size: NA
cdr3_aa: CASARGTGELFF; cdr3_nt: TGTGCCAGTGCGAGAGGCACCGGGGAGCTGTTTTTT; d_call: NA; v_call: TRBV12-3/TRBV12-4; j_call: TRBJ2-2; clone_size: NA
cdr3_aa: CASSTQTGQDYTF; cdr3_nt: TGTGCCAGCAGTACCCAGACAGGGCAGGACTACACCTTC; d_call: TRBD1; v_call: TRBV12-3/TRBV12-4; j_call: TRBJ1-2; clone_size: NA
cdr3_aa: CASGVTGSGGYTF; cdr3_nt: TGTGCCAGCGGGGTGACAGGGTCCGGGGGCTACACCTTC; d_call: TRBD1; v_call: TRBV7-3; j_call: TRBJ1-2; clone_size: NA
cdr3_aa: CASSLALAGVQVEQFF; cdr3_nt: TGCGCCAGCAGCTTGGCGCTAGCGGGGGTGCAGGTTGAGCAGTTCTTC; d_call: TRBD2; v_call: TRBV5-1; j_call: TRBJ2-1; clone_size: NA
cdr3_aa: CASTRTANYGYTF; cdr3_nt: TGTGCCAGCACTCGGACAGCCAACTATGGCTACACCTTC; d_call: NA; v_call: TRBV12-3/TRBV12-4; j_call: TRBJ1-2; clone_size: once
cdr3_aa: CASSVGSDLGGNTEAFF; cdr3_nt: TGTGCCAGCAGCGTAGGTTCGGACCTGGGAGGGAACACTGAAGCTTTCTTT; d_call: NA; v_call: TRBV9; j_call: TRBJ1-1; clone_size: NA
cdr3_aa: CASSLYEFSGGSYNEQFF; cdr3_nt: TGTGCCAGCAGTTTATACGAATTTAGCGGGGGCTCCTACAATGAGCAGTTCTTC; d_call: TRBD2; v_call: TRBV27; j_call: TRBJ2-1; clone_size: NA
cdr3_aa: CASSPGSGGYGYTF; cdr3_nt: TGTGCCAGCAGCCCAGGGTCGGGGGGCTATGGCTACACCTTC; d_call: NA; v_call: TRBV5-4; j_call: TRBJ1-2; clone_size: NA
cdr3_aa: CASSVNPFGELFF; cdr3_nt: TGTGCCAGCAGCGTAAATCCATTCGGGGAGCTGTTTTTT; d_call: NA; v_call: TRBV9; j_call: TRBJ2-2; clone_size: NA
cdr3_aa: CASNRQGARGQYF; cdr3_nt: TGTGCCAGCAACCGACAGGGGGCTCGGGGGCAGTACTTC; d_call: TRBD1; v_call: TRBV6-5; j_call: TRBJ2-7; clone_size: NA
cdr3_aa: CASSQTGFRYEQYF; cdr3_nt: TGTGCCAGTAGTCAGACAGGGTTCCGCTACGAGCAGTACTTC; d_call: TRBD1; v_call: TRBV19; j_call: TRBJ2-7; clone_size: once
cdr3_aa: CASSEAGFGAEAFF; cdr3_nt: TGCGCCAGCAGTGAGGCGGGCTTTGGCGCTGAAGCTTTCTTT; d_call: NA; v_call: TRBV10-1; j_call: TRBJ1-1; clone_size: few